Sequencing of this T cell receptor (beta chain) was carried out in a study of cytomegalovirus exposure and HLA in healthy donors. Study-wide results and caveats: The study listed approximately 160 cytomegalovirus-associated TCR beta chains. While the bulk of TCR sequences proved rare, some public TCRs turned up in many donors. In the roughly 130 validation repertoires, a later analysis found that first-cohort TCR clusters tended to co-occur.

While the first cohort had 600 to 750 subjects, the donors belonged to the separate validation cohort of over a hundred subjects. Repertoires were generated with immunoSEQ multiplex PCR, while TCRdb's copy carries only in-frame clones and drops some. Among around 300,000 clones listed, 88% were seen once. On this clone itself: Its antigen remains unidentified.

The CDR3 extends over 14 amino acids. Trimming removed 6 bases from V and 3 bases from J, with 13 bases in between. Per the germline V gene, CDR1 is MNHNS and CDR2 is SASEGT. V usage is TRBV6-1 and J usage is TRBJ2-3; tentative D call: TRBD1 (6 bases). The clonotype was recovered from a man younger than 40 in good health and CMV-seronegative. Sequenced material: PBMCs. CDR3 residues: CASRQQGWTDTQYF. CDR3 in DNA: TGTGCCAGCAGGCAACAGGGTTGGACAGATACGCAGTATTTT.